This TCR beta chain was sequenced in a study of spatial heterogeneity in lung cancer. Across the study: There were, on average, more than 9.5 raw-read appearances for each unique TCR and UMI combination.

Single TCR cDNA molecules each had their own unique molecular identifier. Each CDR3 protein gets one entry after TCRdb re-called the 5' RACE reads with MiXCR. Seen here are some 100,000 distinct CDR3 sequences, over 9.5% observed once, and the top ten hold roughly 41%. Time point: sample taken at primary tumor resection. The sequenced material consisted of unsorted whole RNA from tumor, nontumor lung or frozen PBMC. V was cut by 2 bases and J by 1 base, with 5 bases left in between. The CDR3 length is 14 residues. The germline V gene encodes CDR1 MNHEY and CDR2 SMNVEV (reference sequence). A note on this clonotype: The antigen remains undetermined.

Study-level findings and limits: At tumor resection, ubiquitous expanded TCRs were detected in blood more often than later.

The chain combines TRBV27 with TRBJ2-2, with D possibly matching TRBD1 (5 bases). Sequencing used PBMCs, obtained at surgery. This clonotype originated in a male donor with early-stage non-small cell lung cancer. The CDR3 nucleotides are TGTGCCAGCAGTTTAACAGGGAACACCGGGGAGCTGTTTTTT. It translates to CASSLTGNTGELFF.